This TCR beta chain is from a study of technical replicates of blood from a handful of donors (dated by TCRdb to about 2017). Concerning this clone itself: Its antigen target is currently unknown. No per-base quality is available; no much larger clone lies one base away.

Per the germline V gene, LGHNA is the CDR1 and YSLEER is the CDR2. From the cysteine through the phenylalanine, the CDR3 covers 14 amino acids. Only the CDR3 portion is preserved as DNA: 42 bases, with reading frame beginning at the first base. Cut back by 0 bases and 7 bases, the V and J ends lie 12 bases apart. The library came from the immunoSEQ multiplex PCR assay. Entries here come from immuneACCESS through TCRdb and include only in-frame sequences with V and J called. Some clones fail to appear in such tables; in the studies checked, an unresolved V gene covers under half of the shortfall, and the cause of the remainder is unknown. Present in this sample are roughly 60,000 clones, around 91% of which were seen just once. Approximately 4% of the sample lies in the top ten.

The TCR sequence derives from a human donor in good health. Some clones in this sample may be carry-over from other donors' samples. The sample consisted of PBMCs. The chain is assembled from TRBV4-3 and TRBJ1-1; the D segment could be TRBD1, given 6 matching bases. The base sequence is TGCGCCAGCAGCCAAGAAGTGGACAGATATGAAGCTTTCTTT. This encodes CASSQEVDRYEAFF.